The T cell receptor (beta chain) under discussion was sequenced for a study of cytomegalovirus exposure and HLA in healthy donors (dated 2017 in TCRdb). About the investigation overall: According to a later analysis, the 120 validation repertoires were produced on the same platform as the approximately 610 repertoires of the first cohort. In addition to the first cohort of 650 to 750 subjects, a separate validation cohort of 130 or so different subjects was used. To predict cytomegalovirus infection status, the study brought together high-throughput TCR immunosequencing, statistical association of individual TCRs with disease status, and machine learning. The study aimed to test whether signatures of past pathogen exposure could be identified by cataloging public T cell receptors. Points the paper makes about the study in general: The authors suggested that the approach could potentially be extended to other disease states and immunological phenotypes. The classifier was reported to diagnose cytomegalovirus status with high specificity and sensitivity in both the original cohort and the validation cohort. A later analysis had no HLA typing for the validation cohort, so co-occurrence there was scored across all 110 or so repertoires. Of the cluster scores, 85% to 95% were above 0 in a later analysis, which found that TCRs clustered in the first cohort also tended to co-occur in the 95 to 150 validation repertoires. Three of the identified cytomegalovirus-associated TCR beta chains were confirmed in vitro to be specific for cytomegalovirus antigens. The study listed approximately 160 TCR beta chains as associated with cytomegalovirus. Across donors, most TCR sequences were observed very rarely, whereas some public TCRs were present in many individuals.

Sequences MDHEN (CDR1) and SYDVKM (CDR2) are obtained from the germline V gene. V is reduced by 3 bases and J by 9 bases, leaving a spacing of 15 bases between them. The CDR3 measures 13 amino acids from cysteine to phenylalanine. Only the CDR3 DNA is retained, 39 bases long and in frame from the first base. Notes on this clone: Its antigen specificity is not known. No much larger clone is present one base from it, and per-base qualities are unavailable.

The library was generated by the immunoSEQ multiplex PCR assay. The authors' pipeline ran thus. A statistical classification framework was built to diagnose cytomegalovirus status from the catalog of TCR beta chain sequences. TCRdb took over this immuneACCESS table, retaining in-frame rearrangements with V and J assigned. Such tables are incomplete; in checked studies, under half of the missing clones stem from an unresolved V gene, and the remainder is unexplained. That table supplies the V and J calls and clone size; D and trimming were determined from the DNA. This sample holds around 350,000 clones; 75% to 90% were observed only once. The leading ten clones occupy approximately 0.86% of the sample. Donors formed part of the validation cohort, which comprised about 130 subjects and was distinct from the first cohort of roughly 600 subjects.

Input material: PBMCs. The chain employs TRBV28 and TRBJ2-7, and possibly TRBD2, on 5 matching bases. The TCR was taken from a woman aged 18-29 years in good health and CMV-seronegative. The DNA sequence is as follows: TGTGCCAGCAGTTTGGTCGAGGGTATCGGGCAGTACTTC. It encodes CASSLVEGIGQYF. The entire variable domain, with the stretches around the CDR3 drawn from the reference TRBV28 and TRBJ2-7 proteins, is DVKVTQSSRYLVKRTGEKVFLECVQDMDHENMFWYRQDPGLGLRLIYFSYDVKMKEKGDIPEGYSVSREKKERFSLILESASTNQTSMYLCASSLVEGIGQYFGPGTRLTVT.